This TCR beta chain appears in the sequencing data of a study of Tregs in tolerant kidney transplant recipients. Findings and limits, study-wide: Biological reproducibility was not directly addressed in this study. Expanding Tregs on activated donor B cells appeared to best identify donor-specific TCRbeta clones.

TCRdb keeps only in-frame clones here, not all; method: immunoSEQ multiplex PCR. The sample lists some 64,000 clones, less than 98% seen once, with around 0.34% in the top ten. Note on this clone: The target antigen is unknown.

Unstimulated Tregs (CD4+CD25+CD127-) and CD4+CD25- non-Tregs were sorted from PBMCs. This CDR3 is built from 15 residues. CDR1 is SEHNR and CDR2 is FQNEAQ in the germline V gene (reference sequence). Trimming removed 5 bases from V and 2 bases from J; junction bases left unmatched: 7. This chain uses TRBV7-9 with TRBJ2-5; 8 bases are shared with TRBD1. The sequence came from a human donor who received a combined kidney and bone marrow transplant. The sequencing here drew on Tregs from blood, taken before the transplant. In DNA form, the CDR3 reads TGTGCCAGCAGCCGACAGGGGCTGGGGCAAGAGACCCAGTACTTC. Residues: CASSRQGLGQETQYF.